The clone carrying this T cell receptor beta chain was seen a single time. The method was immunoSEQ multiplex PCR; TCRdb's version includes in-frame clones alone and lacks a portion of them. The table records fewer than 70,000 clones, approximately 90% of them present only once. These data are taken from a study of OX40 agonist ivuxolimab in advanced cancers. Background on the study: Ivuxolimab, which is an agonistic anti-OX40 (CD134) antibody, was administered to the patients.

Peripheral blood came from all dose cohorts at three timepoints. The CDR3 runs to 14 residues. The V and J ends lost 6 bases and 5 bases, in that order; junction bases with no gene match: 10. Looked up from germline, CDR1 is SNHLY and CDR2 is FYNNEI. The chain carries TRBV2 and TRBJ2-7, with 7 bases that match TRBD1. The sequencing used CD4+ or CD8+ T cells sorted from blood, collected in a trial of the OX40 agonist ivuxolimab. The clonotype comes from an adult with an advanced solid tumor such as melanoma, head and neck, liver or kidney cancer. The CDR3 nucleotides read TGTGCCAGCAGAGCAACGCAGGGGGTCCACGAGCAGTACTTC. Amino acid sequence: CASRATQGVHEQYF.